This is a list of T cell receptor beta chains from one sample in a study of OX40 agonist ivuxolimab in advanced cancers. The table came from immunoSEQ multiplex PCR; TCRdb's copy has only in-frame clones and leaves some out. The sample includes approximately 70,000 clones, 85% to 95% seen only once; the top ten take around 14%. Sequencing used CD4+ or CD8+ T cells sorted from blood, obtained in a trial of the OX40 agonist ivuxolimab. The receptors stem from an adult with an advanced solid tumor such as melanoma, head and neck, liver or kidney cancer. CDR3s include the opening cysteine and the closing phenylalanine or tryptophan. D genes are given only for firm matches. Some rows mark clone size as missing; the rest say once, few, many or name a class of expanded clone.

size,V,D,J,CDR3,DNA
once,TRBV5-1,.,TRBJ2-7,CASSRRDSTRTYEQYF,TGCGCCAGCAGCCGGCGGGATTCGACGCGGACCTACGAGCAGTACTTC
.,TRBV28,.,TRBJ1-3,CASSLLEGPSGNTIYF,TGTGCCAGCAGTTTGTTGGAGGGGCCCTCTGGAAACACCATATATTTT
.,TRBV6-5,.,TRBJ2-7,CASSYGQGGLPYEQYF,TGTGCCAGCAGTTACGGTCAGGGGGGCCTACCCTACGAGCAGTACTTC
.,TRBV29-1,.,TRBJ2-1,CSVGFDGTAYNEQFF,TGCAGCGTTGGGTTCGACGGGACCGCTTACAATGAGCAGTTCTTC
.,TRBV19,.,TRBJ1-5,CASSTDRANQPQHF,TGTGCCAGTAGTACCGACCGAGCCAATCAGCCCCAGCATTTT
.,TRBV10-3,TRBD2,TRBJ2-7,CAISASRWLAELPYEQYF,TGTGCCATCAGTGCCTCCCGGTGGCTAGCGGAACTCCCCTACGAGCAGTACTTC
.,TRBV27,TRBD1,TRBJ2-7,CASSSGQGYEQYF,TGTGCCAGCAGTTCCGGACAGGGCTACGAGCAGTACTTC
.,TRBV2,TRBD2,TRBJ2-1,CASSEAGGTSYNEQFF,TGTGCCAGCAGTGAAGCGGGGGGGACCTCCTACAATGAGCAGTTCTTC
once,TRBV5-6,.,TRBJ1-5,CASSHGRPNQPQHF,TGTGCCAGCAGCCACGGACGGCCCAATCAGCCCCAGCATTTT
.,TRBV28,.,TRBJ2-7,CASRQSGYEQYF,TGTGCCAGCAGACAAAGTGGCTACGAGCAGTACTTC
.,TRBV7-9,.,TRBJ1-2,CASSLVRQDYGYTF,TGTGCCAGCAGCCTAGTACGACAGGACTATGGCTACACCTTC